The source of this T cell receptor (beta chain) is a study of early T cells in non-severe SARS-CoV-2 infection. Study conclusions and caveats: The VDJdb matching leaned toward anti-spike CD8 responses and overlooked private and CD4 specificities.

Individually, cDNA molecules had unique molecular identifiers attached to them. TCRdb processed the 5' RACE reads anew with MiXCR; each CDR3 protein has one entry. The table lists about 60,000 distinct CDR3 sequences, about 10% of them singletons. This clonotype occurred many times. The antigen is not known. V was pared by 2 bases and J by 2 bases, with 13 bases of the junction left unmatched. CDR3 length: 19 amino acids. CDR1 and CDR2 from the germline V gene are MGHRA and YSYEKL. This clonotype originated in an adult who was a healthcare worker with PCR-confirmed SARS-CoV-2 infection or an uninfected control (not recorded which). The chain joins TRBV4-1 to TRBJ2-7, with 12 bases that match TRBD2. Sample: whole blood. The DNA for the CDR3 is TGCGCCAGCAGCCAACAGACGGGACTAGCGGGTGCCGATACCTACGAGCAGTACTTC. This codes for CASSQQTGLAGADTYEQYF.